This T cell receptor beta chain was observed in a study of T cell repertoires in aging, cancer and after chemotherapy. About the study: Repeat sampling of healthy donors over several months to years showed clear clonal overlap. Overall study findings and caveats: Untreated cancer patients had significantly lower blood TCR diversity than age-matched healthy donors. Loss of evenness, beyond lost richness, contributed to age-related TCR diversity decline in cancer patients.

Concerning this clonotype: The antigen is not known.

The template was genomic DNA from peripheral blood, not RNA. TRB rearrangements spanning V, D and J were amplified using mixed TRB-A/B primers. TCRdb itself ran the multiplex PCR reads through MiXCR, one entry per CDR3 protein. The table lists several thousand distinct CDR3 sequences, 24% of them singletons, with around 2.8% in the top ten. The CDR3 totals 13 residues. Unmatched junction bases numbered 4, after V lost 8 bases and J lost 5 bases. The chain couples TRBV12-3 or TRBV12-4 to TRBJ1-4; 8 positions match TRBD1. This sequence originates from a human donor in good health. Input material: blood. This CDR3 is CASGRTGNEKLFF. DNA of the CDR3: TGTGCCAGCGGAAGGACAGGGAATGAAAAACTGTTTTTT.